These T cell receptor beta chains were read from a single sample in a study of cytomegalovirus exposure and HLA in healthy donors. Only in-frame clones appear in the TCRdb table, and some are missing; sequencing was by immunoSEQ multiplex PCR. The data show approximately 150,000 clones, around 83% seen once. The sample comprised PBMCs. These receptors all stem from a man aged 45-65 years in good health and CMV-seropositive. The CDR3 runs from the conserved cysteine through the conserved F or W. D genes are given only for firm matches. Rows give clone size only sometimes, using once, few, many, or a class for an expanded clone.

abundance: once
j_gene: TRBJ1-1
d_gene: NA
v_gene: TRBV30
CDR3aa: CAWLSVRQGTEAFF
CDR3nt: TGTGCCTGGCTCTCCGTTCGCCAGGGTACTGAAGCTTTCTTT

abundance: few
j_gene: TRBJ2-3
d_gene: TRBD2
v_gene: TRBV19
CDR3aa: CASSIGGGTTDTQYF
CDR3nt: TGTGCCAGTAGTATCGGGGGGGGCACCACAGATACGCAGTATTTT

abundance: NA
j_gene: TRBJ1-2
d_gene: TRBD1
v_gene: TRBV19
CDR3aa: CASSMVGTGRGYGYTF
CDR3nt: TGTGCCAGTAGTATGGTCGGGACAGGGAGAGGCTATGGCTACACCTTC

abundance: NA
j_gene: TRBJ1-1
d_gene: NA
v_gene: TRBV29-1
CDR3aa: CSVADTEAFF
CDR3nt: TGCAGCGTTGCAGACACTGAAGCTTTCTTT

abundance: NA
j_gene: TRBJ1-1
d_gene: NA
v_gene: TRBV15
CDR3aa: CATMWAENTEAFF
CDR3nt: TGTGCCACCATGTGGGCAGAGAACACTGAAGCTTTCTTT

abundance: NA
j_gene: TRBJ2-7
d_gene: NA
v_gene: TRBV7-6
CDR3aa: CASSLGTIGTTTYEQYF
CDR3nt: TGTGCCAGCAGCTTAGGGACAATCGGGACAACCACCTACGAGCAGTACTTC

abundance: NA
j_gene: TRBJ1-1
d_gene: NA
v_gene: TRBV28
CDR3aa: CASSSQNTEAFF
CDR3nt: TGTGCCAGCAGTTCCCAGAACACTGAAGCTTTCTTT

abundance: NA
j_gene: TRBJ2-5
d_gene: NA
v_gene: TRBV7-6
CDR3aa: CASSPTRWETQYF
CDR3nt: TGTGCCAGCAGCCCGACTCGCTGGGAGACCCAGTACTTC

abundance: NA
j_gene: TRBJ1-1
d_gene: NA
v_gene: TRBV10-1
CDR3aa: CASSPRRGMNTEAFF
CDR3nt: TGCGCCAGCAGTCCCAGACGAGGGATGAACACTGAAGCTTTCTTT

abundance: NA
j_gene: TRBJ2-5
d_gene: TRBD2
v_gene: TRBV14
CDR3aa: CASSDLTGTSGVRETQYF
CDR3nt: TGTGCCAGCAGCGACTTAACCGGGACTAGCGGTGTAAGAGAGACCCAGTACTTC

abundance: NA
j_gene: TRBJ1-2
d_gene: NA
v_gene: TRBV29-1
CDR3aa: CSVELRETNYGYTF
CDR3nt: TGCAGCGTTGAATTGAGGGAAACTAACTATGGCTACACCTTC

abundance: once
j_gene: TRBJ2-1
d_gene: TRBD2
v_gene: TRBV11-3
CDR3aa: CASSLGLAGVHNEQFF
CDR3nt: TGTGCCAGCAGCTTAGGCCTAGCGGGAGTCCACAATGAGCAGTTCTTC

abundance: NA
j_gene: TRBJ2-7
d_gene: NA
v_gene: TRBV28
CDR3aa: CASFGGAFEQYF
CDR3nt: TGTGCCAGCTTTGGCGGGGCCTTCGAGCAGTACTTC

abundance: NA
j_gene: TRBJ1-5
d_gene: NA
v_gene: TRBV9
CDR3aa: CASSALDMGQPQHF
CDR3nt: TGTGCCAGCAGCGCCCTGGACATGGGTCAGCCCCAGCATTTT

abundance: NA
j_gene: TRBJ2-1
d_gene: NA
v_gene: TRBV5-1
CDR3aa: CASTPSSEIVGSEQFF
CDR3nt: TGCGCCAGCACCCCGTCTAGCGAAATCGTAGGGAGTGAGCAGTTCTTC

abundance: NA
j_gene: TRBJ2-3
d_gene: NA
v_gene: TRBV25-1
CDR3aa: CASSAQDSRFVHF
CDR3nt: TGTGCCAGCAGTGCACAGGACAGCCGATTTGTCCATTTT

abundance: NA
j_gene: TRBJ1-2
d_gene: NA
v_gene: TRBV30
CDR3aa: CAWSMGRTNYGYTF
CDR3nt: TGTGCCTGGAGTATGGGCAGGACAAACTATGGCTACACCTTC

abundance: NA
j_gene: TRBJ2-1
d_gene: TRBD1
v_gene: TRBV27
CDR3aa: CASSERTGINNEQFF
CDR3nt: TGTGCCAGCAGTGAAAGGACAGGGATTAACAATGAGCAGTTCTTC

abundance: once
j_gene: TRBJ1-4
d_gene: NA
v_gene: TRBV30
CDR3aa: CAWTEPGGLQCEKLFF
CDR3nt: TGTGCCTGGACGGAGCCGGGGGGATTGCAGTGTGAAAAACTGTTTTTT

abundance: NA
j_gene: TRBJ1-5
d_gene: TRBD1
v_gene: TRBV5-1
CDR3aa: CASSAGQGGNQPQHF
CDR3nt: TGCGCCAGCAGCGCGGGACAGGGGGGCAATCAGCCCCAGCATTTT

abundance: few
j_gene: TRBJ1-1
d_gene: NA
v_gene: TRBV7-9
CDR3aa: CASYPSGGAEAFF
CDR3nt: TGTGCCAGCTACCCGTCTGGAGGGGCTGAAGCTTTCTTT

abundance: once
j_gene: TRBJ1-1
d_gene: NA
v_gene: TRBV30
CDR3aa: CAWSWGGNTEAFF
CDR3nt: TGTGCCTGGAGCTGGGGGGGGAACACTGAAGCTTTCTTT